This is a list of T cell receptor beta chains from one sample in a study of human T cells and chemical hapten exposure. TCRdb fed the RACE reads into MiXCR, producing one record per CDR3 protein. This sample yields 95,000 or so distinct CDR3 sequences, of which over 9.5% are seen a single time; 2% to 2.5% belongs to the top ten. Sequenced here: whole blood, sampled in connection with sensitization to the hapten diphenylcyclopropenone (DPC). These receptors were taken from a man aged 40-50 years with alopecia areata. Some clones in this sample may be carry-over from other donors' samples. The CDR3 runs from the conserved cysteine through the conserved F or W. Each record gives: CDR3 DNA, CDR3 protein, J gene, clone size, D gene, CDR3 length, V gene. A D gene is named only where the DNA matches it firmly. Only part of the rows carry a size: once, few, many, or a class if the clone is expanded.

TGTGCCACCAGCGGCCAGGGGGCCGAAGGTCAGCCCCAGCATTTT,CATSGQGAEGQPQHF,TRBJ1-5,-,TRBD1,15,TRBV15
TGTGCCAGCAGCCCCGGTGGGTTGACCGGCAACATTCAGTACTTC,CASSPGGLTGNIQYF,TRBJ2-4,once,-,15,TRBV28
TGTGCCAGCAGCTTCCGGACTAGCGGGAGGGGGGAAGAGCAGTTCTTC,CASSFRTSGRGEEQFF,TRBJ2-1,-,TRBD2,16,TRBV7-2
TGTGCCAGCAGGGGACAGGGGGCGCAGTATTTT,CASRGQGAQYF,TRBJ2-3,few,TRBD1,11,TRBV3-1
TGTGCCAGCAGTTACGGACAGGGGTGGTCCTACGAGCAGTACTTC,CASSYGQGWSYEQYF,TRBJ2-7,-,TRBD1,15,TRBV6-6
TGTGCCAGCACCTCCTCGGTTCAGCCGGTCGGAGGCTACACCTTC,CASTSSVQPVGGYTF,TRBJ1-2,many,-,15,TRBV6-2/TRBV6-3
TGTGCCAGCGAGACGGGGGGGGCCGGATACTCTGGAAACACCATATATTTT,CASETGGAGYSGNTIYF,TRBJ1-3,many,-,17,TRBV5-6
TGTGCCACCAAGGAGCTGGACAGACGCAATCAGCCCCAGCATTTT,CATKELDRRNQPQHF,TRBJ1-5,-,-,15,TRBV19
TGTGCCGCCGTCGACAGGGGCAAAGGATATGGCTACACCTTC,CAAVDRGKGYGYTF,TRBJ1-2,many,TRBD1,14,TRBV28
TGTGCCAGCAGTTGGGGGTATAGAAACACCATATATTTT,CASSWGYRNTIYF,TRBJ1-3,-,-,13,TRBV12-3/TRBV12-4
TGTGCCAGCAGTGGCGGAGATTCTGGGGCCAACGTCCTGACTTTC,CASSGGDSGANVLTF,TRBJ2-6,-,-,15,TRBV6-1
TGTGCTAGCAGCTTGGGCTGGGGGGGCGCGTCTGAGACCCAGTACTTC,CASSLGWGGASETQYF,TRBJ2-5,-,-,16,TRBV7-7
TGTGCCAGCAGTTACTCGGTCACAGATACGCAGTATTTT,CASSYSVTDTQYF,TRBJ2-3,many,-,13,TRBV6-5
TGTGCCTGGAACCCGGGACAGGGGGCGTGGGAGACCCAGTACTTC,CAWNPGQGAWETQYF,TRBJ2-5,few,TRBD1,15,TRBV30
TGTGCCAGCTCACCGAATACTGACACTGAAGCTTTCTTT,CASSPNTDTEAFF,TRBJ1-1,few,-,13,TRBV18
TGTGCCAGCAGTTTATCCAGGGTAGTCAAAAACATTCAGTACTTC,CASSLSRVVKNIQYF,TRBJ2-4,few,-,15,TRBV28
TGTGCCAGCAGCCAAGGTTCGGCATACACAGATACGCAGTATTTT,CASSQGSAYTDTQYF,TRBJ2-3,-,-,15,TRBV14
TGCAGCGTCGGGGGTCCCGGGGGTAACACTGAAGCTTTCTTT,CSVGGPGGNTEAFF,TRBJ1-1,few,-,14,TRBV29-1
TGTGCCAGTAGTATTCCTAGCGGGAGTCACAATGAGCAGTTCTTC,CASSIPSGSHNEQFF,TRBJ2-1,-,TRBD2,15,TRBV19
TGTGCCAGCAGTGCAAGTGAGGGTGGTAATGAAGCTTTCTTT,CASSASEGGNEAFF,TRBJ1-1,few,-,14,TRBV2
TGTGCCAGCAATAGTCTTAAAAGCACAGATACGCAGTATTTT,CASNSLKSTDTQYF,TRBJ2-3,few,-,14,TRBV6-1
TGTGCCAGCAGCCACATCGGGACAGGGGGTGAAAAACTGTTTTTT,CASSHIGTGGEKLFF,TRBJ1-4,many,TRBD1,15,TRBV5-6
TGTGCCAGCAGCCCGAAGACTAGCTTGGAGACCCAGTACTTC,CASSPKTSLETQYF,TRBJ2-5,few,TRBD2,14,TRBV9
TGTGCCAGCAGCCCGACCCGTCACGCATATGGCTACACCTTC,CASSPTRHAYGYTF,TRBJ1-2,few,-,14,TRBV12-3/TRBV12-4